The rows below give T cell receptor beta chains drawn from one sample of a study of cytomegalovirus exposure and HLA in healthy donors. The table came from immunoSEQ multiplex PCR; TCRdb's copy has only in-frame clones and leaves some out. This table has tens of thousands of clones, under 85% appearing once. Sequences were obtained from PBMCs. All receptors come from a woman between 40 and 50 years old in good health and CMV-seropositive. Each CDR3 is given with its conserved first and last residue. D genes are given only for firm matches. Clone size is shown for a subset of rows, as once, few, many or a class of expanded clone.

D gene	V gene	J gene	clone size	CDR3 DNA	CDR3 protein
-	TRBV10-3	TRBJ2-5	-	TGTGCCATCAGTGAAACTGCCTACCAAGAGACCCAGTACTTC	CAISETAYQETQYF
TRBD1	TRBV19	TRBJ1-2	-	TGTGCCAGTAGCGAGACAGGGGGCTATGGCTACACCTTC	CASSETGGYGYTF
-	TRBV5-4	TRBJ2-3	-	TGTGCCAGCAGCTTGGGAGGGGGTACGCAGTATTTT	CASSLGGGTQYF
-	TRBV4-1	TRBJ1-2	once	TGCGCCAGCAGCCAAGATCTCCTTTTGGCCGGCGGGAGTTACTATGGCTACACCTTC	CASSQDLLLAGGSYYGYTF
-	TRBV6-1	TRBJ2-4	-	TGTGCCAGCAGTGAAGCCCTGGCTCTAGCCAAAAACATTCAGTACTTC	CASSEALALAKNIQYF
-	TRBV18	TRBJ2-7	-	TGTGCCAGCTCACCAAATAACTACGAGCAGTACTTC	CASSPNNYEQYF
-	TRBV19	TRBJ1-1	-	TGTGCCAGTAGTCCCCAGGGTTTCGGTACCACTGAAGCTTTCTTT	CASSPQGFGTTEAFF
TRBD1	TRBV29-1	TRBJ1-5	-	TGCAGCGTTGACAGGGGGCGGAGGTGGAATTACAATCAGCCCCAGCATTTT	CSVDRGRRWNYNQPQHF
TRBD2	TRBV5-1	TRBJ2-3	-	TGCGCCAGCCAACTTTCGGGGGGGGCTAGCACAGATACGCAGTATTTT	CASQLSGGASTDTQYF
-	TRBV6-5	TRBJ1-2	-	TGTGCCAGCAGGAACGCAGCGGCGGACTATGGCTACACCTTC	CASRNAAADYGYTF
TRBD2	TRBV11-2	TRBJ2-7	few	TGTGCCAGCAGCCCCACTAGCGGCAGCTACGAGCAGTACTTC	CASSPTSGSYEQYF